The rows below give T cell receptor beta chains drawn from one sample of a study of CD8 T cells in ankylosing spondylitis. TCRdb re-analysed the 5' RACE reads in MiXCR, keeping a single row per CDR3 protein. Of 150,000 to 200,000 distinct CDR3 sequences listed, approximately 10% are singletons. Sequenced material: blood, either unsorted or a sorted T cell fraction (not recorded which). The origin of the receptors is a male donor with ankylosing spondylitis or in good health (not recorded which). CDR3s include the opening cysteine and the closing phenylalanine or tryptophan. The D gene is left open where the match is weak. The size entry is marked missing in some rows and otherwise reads once, few, many or a size class.

-	-	TRBJ2-2	TRBV12-3/TRBV12-4	TGTGCCAGCAGTTATCGAGGGGGGGGCACGAACACCGGGGAGCTGTTTTTT	CASSYRGGGTNTGELFF
TRBD2	many	TRBJ2-7	TRBV3-1	TGTGCCAGCAGCCAACTAGCGGGGGGGCGAGAGCAGTACTTC	CASSQLAGGREQYF
-	many	TRBJ2-1	TRBV29-1	TGCAGCGTGAACGACGGGGGTAGCTCCTACAATGAGCAGTTCTTC	CSVNDGGSSYNEQFF
-	-	TRBJ2-2	TRBV5-1	TGCGCCAGCAGCTTAATAGCAACCGGGGAGCTGTTTTTT	CASSLIATGELFF
TRBD1	few	TRBJ1-1	TRBV20-1	TGCAGTGCCTTGACAGGGCGGGACACTGAAGCTTTCTTT	CSALTGRDTEAFF
-	many	TRBJ2-7	TRBV5-1	TGCGCCAGCAGCTTGAGTTTCACAGAGCAGTACTTC	CASSLSFTEQYF
-	many	TRBJ2-5	TRBV7-9	TGTGCCAGCAGCTTAGAGGAGGAGCAAGAGACCCAGTACTTC	CASSLEEEQETQYF
-	many	TRBJ1-2	TRBV20-1	TGCAGTGCTAGGGGATCAGGATTCTATGGCTACACCTTC	CSARGSGFYGYTF
TRBD1	many	TRBJ1-5	TRBV5-5	TGTGCCAGCAGGCGAGGGGGCAGCGCAAATCAGCCCCAGCATTTT	CASRRGGSANQPQHF
-	many	TRBJ1-2	TRBV5-1	TGCGCCAGCAGCTCGGGGATGGATGGCTACACCTTC	CASSSGMDGYTF
TRBD1	-	TRBJ2-3	TRBV5-1	TGCGCCAGCAGCTTACAGGGGCCGCGCACAGATACGCAGTATTTT	CASSLQGPRTDTQYF